This note documents a single T cell receptor (beta chain) sequence. The source of the sample is a study of control samples from healthy donors and cancer patients. The assay was immunoSEQ multiplex PCR, and TCRdb's table has in-frame clones only and misses some. The sample has tens of thousands of clones, roughly 91% seen once; the top ten hold around 5.4%. The V end lost 3 bases, the J end lost 6 bases, and 15 bases lay between the germline ends. The CDR3 is 15 residues long. Per germline, CDR1 SGHKS and CDR2 YYEKEE (reference sequence). The rearrangement links TRBV5-5 to TRBJ2-2, with D perhaps matching TRBD1 (5 bases). Sequenced: blood. The TCR sequence derives from a man aged 50-60 years in good health. The CDR3 loop is CASSSKTVSAGELFF. CDR3 nucleotide sequence: TGTGCCAGCAGCTCCAAGACAGTGTCGGCCGGGGAGCTGTTTTTT.